The 16 T cell receptor beta chains reported below all come from one sample, sequenced in a study of TIL therapy for anti-PD-1-resistant metastatic lung cancer. Specified time point: pre-treatment sample, taken before nivolumab and TIL therapy. Sequencing used immunoSEQ v3. TCRdb keeps only in-frame clones here, not all; method: immunoSEQ multiplex PCR. This sample carries some 32,000 clones, 74% of them seen once, and the ten largest clones take about 3%. The sequencing here drew on blood, taken at baseline. These receptors all come from a woman between 25 and 80 years old with non-small cell lung cancer.

The chain links TRBV11-2 to TRBJ2-7; D possibly uses TRBD1 or TRBD2 (5 bases each). Germline V gene sequence: CDR1 SGHAT, CDR2 FQNNGV. The germline V and J ends were trimmed by 5 bases and 9 bases, with 17 bases remaining between them. CDR3 length: 13 amino acids. The CDR3: CASSAGTREVQYF. CDR3 sequence (DNA): TGTGCCAGCAGCGCCGGGACGAGGGAAGTGCAGTACTTC. Full variable domain (rest looked up from reference TRBV11-2 and TRBJ2-7): EAGVAQSPRYKIIEKRQSVAFWCNPISGHATLYWYQQILGQGPKLLIQFQNNGVVDDSQLPKDRFSAERLKGVDSTLKIQPAKLEDSAVYLCASSAGTREVQYFGPGTRLTVT.

The chain carries TRBV11-3 and TRBJ2-1; D may be TRBD1 or TRBD2 (5 bases each). V dropped 3 bases and J dropped 4 bases, with 7 bases sitting between them. CDR1 is SGHNT and CDR2 is YENEEA in the germline V gene. The CDR3 spans 13 residues. The CDR3 here is CASSFGGYNEQFF. The CDR3 DNA reads TGTGCCAGCAGCTTTGGGGGTTACAATGAGCAGTTCTTC.

The rearrangement links TRBV5-5 to TRBJ2-7, with D perhaps assigned TRBD1 or TRBD2 (6 bases each). The CDR3 is 13 residues long. The germline V and J ends were trimmed by 3 bases and 2 bases, with 9 bases remaining between them. Per the germline V gene, CDR1 is SGHKS and CDR2 is YYEKEE (reference sequence). CDR3 coding DNA: TGTGCCAGCAGCTGGGGGGCCGCCTACGAGCAGTACTTC. As protein: CASSWGAAYEQYF.

This clone is a singleton in its sample. V and J are TRBV14 and TRBJ2-7, with D possibly being TRBD2 (5 bases). The CDR3 is made up of 13 amino acids. Trimming left V 0 bases short and J 5 bases short, with 8 bases between. The germline V gene has CDR1 SGHDN and CDR2 FVKESK. Here the CDR3 reads CASSQDLRDEQYF. The CDR3 DNA reads as TGTGCCAGCAGCCAAGATTTGAGGGACGAGCAGTACTTC.

The chain is built from TRBV1 and TRBJ2-3; the table names TRBD2, a call not compared with the DNA. TRBV1 is a pseudogene. This CDR3 region has 16 residues. The DNA of the CDR3 is TGCACCAGCAGCCAAGGCCCAGGGACTTACACAGATACGCAGTATTTT. It is translated as CTSSQGPGTYTDTQYF.

This clone is labeled medium-sized. The rearrangement uses TRBV11-2 and TRBJ1-2, with 10 bases identical to TRBD1. The CDR3 is 13 amino acids. In germline, CDR1 is SGHAT, CDR2 FQNNGV. V shed 2 bases and J 11 bases; nucleotides not matched to a gene: 5. The CDR3 spells CASSLLLGQGYTF. In DNA form, the CDR3 reads TGTGCCAGCAGCTTACTCTTGGGACAGGGGTACACCTTC. The full variable domain, in which reference TRBV11-2 and TRBJ1-2 provide the parts outside the CDR3, is EAGVAQSPRYKIIEKRQSVAFWCNPISGHATLYWYQQILGQGPKLLIQFQNNGVVDDSQLPKDRFSAERLKGVDSTLKIQPAKLEDSAVYLCASSLLLGQGYTFGSGTRLTVV.

The chain's CDR3 is CASGLVLTGNTEAFF. The CDR3 bases are TGTGCTAGTGGTTTGGTACTTACAGGGAACACTGAAGCTTTCTTT. The chain joins TRBV12-5 to TRBJ1-1; the D gene is possibly TRBD1 (5 bases). Germline V lookup: CDR1 LGHNT, CDR2 FRNRAP. The CDR3 consists of 15 residues. Trimming took 0 bases from V and 1 from J, leaving 9 bases between them.

This clone was picked up a small number of times. J is TRBJ1-4 and V is TRBV14; D gene uncertain. CDR1 SGHDN and CDR2 FVKESK come from the germline V gene. V dropped 0 bases and J dropped 2 bases, with 7 bases sitting between them. CDR3 length: 15 amino acids. CDR3 in DNA: TGTGCCAGCAGCCAAGAGAGGCTTACTAATGAAAAACTGTTTTTT. Its protein product is CASSQERLTNEKLFF.

The chain joins TRBV6-6 to TRBJ2-5; 7 nucleotides line up with TRBD2. Trimming removed 5 bases from V and 5 bases from J; junction bases left unmatched: 2. The CDR3 length is 12 residues. Germline CDR1 MNHNY, CDR2 SVGAGI (reference sequence). The DNA of the CDR3 is TGTGCCAGCAGTCCCGGGAGGGAGACCCAGTACTTC. Translation gives CASSPGRETQYF.

V is TRBV9 and J is TRBJ2-1; D gene unclear. The CDR3 runs 14 residues. Between the trimmed V and J ends, which lost 0 bases and 5 bases, there was a span of 9 bases. Germline V gene sequence: CDR1 SGDLS, CDR2 YYNGEE. For the CDR3, the DNA is TGTGCCAGCAGCGTAGGCGGCCTAAACAATGAGCAGTTCTTC. This codes for CASSVGGLNNEQFF.

The chain combines TRBV7-9 with TRBJ2-7; 12 bases line up with TRBD2. From germline, CDR1 is SEHNR and CDR2 FQNEAQ (reference sequence). CDR3 size: 16 residues. The V and J ends lost 5 bases and 6 bases, in that order; junction bases with no gene match: 11. The CDR3: CASSPVGGLAGREQYF. DNA of the CDR3: TGTGCCAGCAGCCCAGTGGGAGGACTAGCGGGACGCGAGCAGTACTTC.

The rearrangement joins TRBV5-4 to TRBJ2-2; perhaps TRBD2 as D (6 bases). The CDR3 contains 14 residues. The germline gives CDR1 SGHNT, CDR2 YYREEE (reference sequence). Between the trimmed V and J ends, which lost 3 bases and 3 bases, there was a span of 9 bases. The CDR3 coding sequence is TGTGCCAGCAGCTCAGCGGGTTACACCGGGGAGCTGTTTTTT. It specifies CASSSAGYTGELFF.

The CDR3: CASSIETLAGGHPQYF. The DNA of the CDR3 is TGTGCCAGTAGTATAGAGACACTAGCGGGAGGTCACCCGCAGTATTTT. The chain is built from TRBV19 and TRBJ2-3; 12 bases map to TRBD2. The CDR3 length is 16 residues. With V trimmed by 0 bases and J by 10 bases, 8 bases remained unmatched. The germline gives CDR1 LNHDA, CDR2 SQIVND (reference sequence). Combining the CDR3 with reference TRBV19 and TRBJ2-3 gives the whole variable domain DGGITQSPKYLFRKEGQNVTLSCEQNLNHDAMYWYRQDPGQGLRLIYYSQIVNDFQKGDIAEGYSVSREKKESFPLTVTSAQKNPTAFYLCASSIETLAGGHPQYFGPGTRLTVL.

The rearrangement uses TRBV6-1 and TRBJ1-2; 7 nucleotides match TRBD1. Trimming took 2 bases from V and 4 from J; bases not matched to a gene: 10. The CDR3 has 16 residues. Germline V lookup: CDR1 MNHNS, CDR2 SASEGT. This CDR3 reads CASSETFRGIIYGYTF. The CDR3 nucleotides read TGTGCCAGCAGTGAAACTTTCAGGGGGATTATCTATGGCTACACCTTC.

This clone turned up a few times. The CDR3 here is CASSQSVASNEQFF. CDR3 in DNA: TGTGCCAGCAGCCAATCCGTAGCCTCCAATGAGCAGTTCTTC. The chain carries TRBV16 and TRBJ2-1; D is uncertain. This CDR3 is 14 amino acids long. Germline values: CDR1 KGHSY, CDR2 FQNENV. Trimming removed 0 bases at V and 6 bases at J, with 9 bases between. Full variable domain (outside the CDR3, taken from reference TRBV16 and TRBJ2-1): GEEVAQTPKHLVRGEGQKAKLYCAPIKGHSYVFWYQQVLKNEFKFLISFQNENVFDETGMPKERFSAKCLPNSPCSLEIQATKLEDSAVYFCASSQSVASNEQFFGPGTRLTVL.

The chain uses TRBV7-9 and TRBJ2-2, with 12 positions matching TRBD2. The ends lost 5 bases at V and 6 bases at J; junction bases unmatched: 4. From germline, CDR1 is SEHNR and CDR2 FQNEAQ (reference sequence). The CDR3 is made up of 15 amino acids. Here the CDR3 reads CASSPRLAGAGELFF. The CDR3 DNA sequence: TGTGCCAGCAGCCCTCGACTAGCGGGAGCCGGGGAGCTGTTTTTT.